Presented here are 26 T cell receptor beta chains from one specimen sequenced in a study of beta chain features in type 1 diabetes. Study results and limitations: Shortening that was moderate but significant affected the TCRB CDR3s of Type 1 diabetes patients in all four CD4+ subsets.

Expressed TCRB transcripts were sequenced because the isolated RNA had all been reverse transcribed beforehand. Here immunoSEQ multiplex PCR was the method, and the copy in TCRdb shows in-frame clones only, minus some. The sample shows 120,000 to 150,000 clones, about 12% of them seen only once. Antigen specificity for these receptors is unknown. The sequencing sample was made of central memory CD4+ T cells from blood. The receptors come from a man younger than 35 with type 1 diabetes.

This clone has at least ten counts. The chain employs TRBV5-6 and TRBJ1-1, with D possibly being TRBD1 (6 bases). In germline, CDR1 is SGHDT, CDR2 YYEEEE. V lost 4 bases and J lost 4, with 14 bases in between. The CDR3 has 14 amino acids. CDR3 sequence (DNA): TGTGCCAGCAGCCCAGTAACAGGGACCACTGAAGCTTTCTTT. It yields the protein CASSPVTGTTEAFF.

This clone was seen only a few times. The chain couples TRBV7-2 to TRBJ1-3; no definite D call. V lost 2 bases and J 4 bases, leaving 15 bases between the germline ends. Germline values: CDR1 SGHTA, CDR2 FQGNSA. This CDR3 is built from 16 residues. Here the CDR3 DNA reads TGTGCCAGCAGCTTATCGGGCAGACTGAGGGGAAACACCATATATTTT. Its protein product is CASSLSGRLRGNTIYF.

The rearrangement uses TRBV9 and TRBJ1-2; D gene uncertain. Trimming pared 0 bases from V and 1 base from J, leaving 4 bases between. CDR1 SGDLS and CDR2 YYNGEE come from the germline V gene. The CDR3 has 13 residues. The CDR3 loop reads CASSVGHNYGYTF. CDR3 nucleotide sequence: TGTGCCAGCAGCGTAGGTCATAACTATGGCTACACCTTC. The entire variable domain, with the rest obtained from reference TRBV9 and TRBJ1-2, is as follows: DSGVTQTPKHLITATGQRVTLRCSPRSGDLSVYWYQQSLDQGLQFLIQYYNGEERAKGNILERFSAQQFPDLHSELNLSSLELGDSALYFCASSVGHNYGYTFGSGTRLTVV.

The chain links TRBV11-3 to TRBJ2-7; 8 bases fit TRBD1. Trimming cost V 8 bases and J 7 bases; bases outside gene matches: 16. The length of the CDR3 is 15 residues. CDR1 is SGHNT and CDR2 is YENEEA in the germline V gene. The CDR3 DNA follows: TGTGCCAGCGATCGGGGAGGACAGGGAGCCATGGAGCAGTACTTC. Its protein product is CASDRGGQGAMEQYF.

This clone was seen repeatedly, ten times or more. This chain connects TRBV11-2 to TRBJ1-1; the D is unclear. CDR3 length: 13 residues. From germline, CDR1 is SGHAT and CDR2 FQNNGV. Trimming removed 5 bases at V and 1 base at J, with 8 bases between. DNA for the CDR3: TGTGCCAGCAGCCCGATAGGGAACACTGAAGCTTTCTTT. It codes for CASSPIGNTEAFF.

There are a few counts of this clone. At one end, the junction sequence differs from germline, possibly due to a read error. The chain couples TRBV29-1 to TRBJ1-5; a weak D match, TRBD1 (6 bases). The CDR3 sequence is 12 residues long. Germline CDR1 and CDR2: SQVTM and ANQGSEA. For the CDR3, the DNA is TGCAGCGGTGAAGTGGGGGCCCTAGGGCAGCATTTT. This gives the protein CSGEVGALGQHF.

CDR3 region: CASTGATDTQYF. The CDR3 coding sequence is TGTGCCAGCACTGGGGCCACAGATACGCAGTATTTT. The chain is built from TRBV6-1 and TRBJ2-3; TRBD1 is a possible D gene (5 bases). The V end lost 7 bases, the J end lost 2 bases, and 7 bases lay between the germline ends. The CDR3 runs to 12 residues. The germline CDR1 and CDR2 sequences are MNHNS and SASEGT.

This clone has ten or more counts. The chain employs TRBV19 and TRBJ2-7; D is unresolved. The germline gives CDR1 LNHDA, CDR2 SQIVND (reference sequence). With 5 bases removed from V and 6 bases from J, the gap between germline ends came to 14 bases. This CDR3 spans 13 amino acids. The CDR3 spells CASSSSSLGEQYF. Written as DNA, the CDR3 is TGTGCCAGTAGTTCGTCCAGTCTCGGCGAGCAGTACTTC.

This rearrangement joins TRBV27 to TRBJ1-2, with 9 bases matching TRBD1. J gave up 8 bases and V 5 bases, and 3 bases lay outside the gene matches. Germline V gene lookup returns CDR1 MNHEY and CDR2 SMNVEV (reference sequence). There are 12 residues in the CDR3. The CDR3 reads CASSTGGRGYTF. CDR3 DNA sequence: TGTGCCAGCAGTACAGGGGGCAGAGGCTACACCTTC.

This clone was seen a few times. The rearrangement links TRBV30 to TRBJ1-2; D is uncertain. The CDR3 is made up of 12 amino acids. Germline V CDR1 and CDR2: GTSNPN, SVGIG (reference sequence). V gave up 8 bases and J gave up 2 bases, with 12 bases separating them. CDR3 region: CARLQPNYGYTF. The CDR3 DNA sequence: TGTGCCCGCCTTCAGCCGAACTATGGCTACACCTTC.

This clone showed up many times. This rearrangement joins TRBV7-9 to TRBJ1-5, with TRBD1 as a possible D gene (5 bases). This CDR3 comprises 14 residues. Per germline, CDR1 SEHNR and CDR2 FQNEAQ (reference sequence). Trimming cost V 4 bases and J 9 bases, with 16 bases left between them. The CDR3 sequence: CASSSGTQKGPQHF. CDR3 DNA: TGTGCCAGCAGCTCCGGGACCCAAAAGGGGCCCCAGCATTTT.

The chain uses TRBV30 and TRBJ1-6, with 8 bases identical to TRBD1. V was clipped by 5 bases and J by 7 bases; unmatched bases: 10. Germline-derived CDR1 and CDR2 are GTSNPN and SVGIG (reference sequence). The length of the CDR3 is 15 residues. CDR3 in amino acids: CAWDRGVLSNSPLHF. Written as DNA, the CDR3 is TGTGCCTGGGACAGGGGTGTCCTCAGCAATTCACCCCTCCACTTT.

This clone was seen a few times. The chain recombines TRBV7-9 with TRBJ2-5; the match to TRBD1 covers 8 bases. V lost 3 bases, J lost 5 bases, and 5 bases stayed unmatched. This CDR3 has 14 amino acids. The germline V gene encodes CDR1 SEHNR and CDR2 FQNEAQ (reference sequence). CDR3 nucleotide sequence: TGTGCCAGCAGCTTGTCAGGGGGCGCCGAGACCCAGTACTTC. Its protein is CASSLSGGAETQYF.

This clone was found a few times. This chain joins TRBV19 and TRBJ2-3, with D perhaps TRBD1 (6 bases). Trimming left V 5 bases short and J 4 bases short, with 10 bases between. This CDR3 is 13 amino acids long. The germline V gene has CDR1 LNHDA and CDR2 SQIVND (reference sequence). The CDR3, as DNA: TGTGCCAGTAGTTCCCGACAGGCAGATACGCAGTATTTT. Translating gives CASSSRQADTQYF. Looking up the rest from reference TRBV19 and TRBJ2-3 gives the full variable domain: DGGITQSPKYLFRKEGQNVTLSCEQNLNHDAMYWYRQDPGQGLRLIYYSQIVNDFQKGDIAEGYSVSREKKESFPLTVTSAQKNPTAFYLCASSSRQADTQYFGPGTRLTVL.

This clone showed up just a few times. The V call is TRBV30, the J call TRBJ2-7, with D perhaps assigned TRBD1 or TRBD2 (6 bases each). CDR1 is GTSNPN, CDR2 SVGIG, per germline (reference sequence). This CDR3 comprises 13 residues. The V and J ends lost 8 bases and 0 bases respectively, with 14 bases between them. The CDR3 nucleotides read TGTGCCACACTACAGGGACTCTCCTACGAGCAGTACTTC. This gives the protein CATLQGLSYEQYF.

At least ten counts were recorded for this clone. This chain joins TRBV18 and TRBJ2-7, with no clear D. Germline V lookup: CDR1 KGHSH, CDR2 LQKENI. CDR3 length: 15 residues. Trimming stripped 1 base from V and 0 bases from J, with 10 bases between. CDR3 bases: TGTGCCAGCTCACCACAGGGCACCAGCTCCTACGAGCAGTACTTC. Translated: CASSPQGTSSYEQYF.

This clone was detected only a few times. The chain links TRBV4-2 to TRBJ2-2; 11 positions match TRBD1. This CDR3 region has 16 residues. The junction had 4 bases not matched to a gene; V was cut back by 2 bases and J by 5 bases. The germline V gene encodes CDR1 LGHNA and CDR2 YNFKEQ. The CDR3: CASSQPGQGVTGELFF. The CDR3 nucleotides are TGTGCCAGCAGCCAACCGGGACAGGGGGTGACCGGGGAGCTGTTTTTT.

This sequence joins TRBV30 and TRBJ1-2, with 7 bases matching TRBD1. V gave up 6 bases and J gave up 3 bases; unmatched junction bases: 4. This CDR3 spans 12 amino acids. CDR1 and CDR2 (germline): GTSNPN, SVGIG (reference sequence). The CDR3 protein is CACPRGDYGYTF. In DNA, the CDR3 is TGTGCCTGCCCCAGGGGGGACTATGGCTACACCTTC.

This clone has more than one count but fewer than ten. V and J are TRBV25-1 and TRBJ2-5; D gene ambiguous. V was clipped by 2 bases and J by 2 bases, with 6 bases between them. CDR3 length equals 13 residues. Germline assignment: CDR1 MGHDK and CDR2 SYGVNS. This CDR3 reads CASSEPAQETQYF. CDR3 nucleotide sequence: TGTGCCAGCAGTGAACCCGCACAAGAGACCCAGTACTTC.

There are a few counts of this clone. The junction and the germline gene differ at one end; a read error may be behind it. The chain combines TRBV9 with TRBJ1-1, with a weak D call TRBD1 (5 bases). The germline V gene has CDR1 SGDLS and CDR2 YYNGEE. The CDR3 consists of 13 residues. CDR3 nucleotides: TGTGCCAGCGGCGTAGACAGATACACTGAAGCTTTCTTT. This sequence encodes CASGVDRYTEAFF.

There are a few counts of this clone. The chain has TRBV5-1 and TRBJ2-5; perhaps TRBD2 as D (5 bases). The CDR3 consists of 16 residues. V lost 0 bases to trimming and J lost 5 bases, with 17 bases between them. The germline V gene has CDR1 SGHRS and CDR2 YFSETQ. The CDR3 DNA follows: TGCGCCAGCAGCTTGGAAGAGGGCAGGTCCGTGGAGACCCAGTACTTC. Translated, it gives CASSLEEGRSVETQYF.

This clone was observed a few times. This chain joins TRBV7-8 and TRBJ2-1; D not certain. The V gene's germline CDR1 is SGHVS and CDR2 FQNEAQ. There are 15 residues in the CDR3. V gave up 1 base and J gave up 7 bases, with 14 bases separating them. CDR3 in amino acids: CASSLDRGLANEQFF. The CDR3 DNA sequence: TGTGCCAGCAGCTTAGACAGAGGTCTTGCGAATGAGCAGTTCTTC.

Many counts were recorded for this clone. Other DNA sequences in the same sample also yield this CDR3. The rearrangement joins TRBV29-1 to TRBJ2-6; D possibly matches TRBD1 or TRBD2 (5 bases each). The V gene lost 2 bases and the J gene lost 0 bases, with 8 bases spanning the gap. Germline CDR1 SQVTM, CDR2 ANQGSEA. This CDR3 contains 15 residues. As DNA, the CDR3 is TGCAGCGTTGAACAGGGACGCTCTGGGGCCAACGTCCTGACTTTC. It specifies CSVEQGRSGANVLTF.

This clone appeared many times. This chain uses TRBV7-3 with TRBJ2-2, with no clear D. Germline CDR1 SGHTA, CDR2 FQGTGA. The CDR3 loop spans 14 amino acids. V was pared by 4 bases and J by 7 bases, with 13 bases between. The CDR3 spells CASSSELVGGELFF. In nucleotides, the CDR3 is TGTGCCAGCAGCTCCGAATTGGTTGGCGGGGAGCTGTTTTTT.

This clone was seen a handful of times. The chain is built from TRBV9 and TRBJ1-2; 9 bases align to TRBD1. In germline, CDR1 is SGDLS, CDR2 YYNGEE. The CDR3 extends over 19 amino acids. Trimming cost V 3 bases and J 2 bases; bases outside gene matches: 17. The DNA for the CDR3 is TGTGCCAGCAGCGAACAGGGGGCGCGGATGCCAGGGGCCAACTATGGCTACACCTTC. Translated, it gives CASSEQGARMPGANYGYTF.

The CDR3 is CASAVAGLGQYF. The CDR3 DNA sequence: TGTGCCAGCGCGGTGGCGGGGCTAGGGCAGTACTTC. V is TRBV2 and J is TRBJ2-7; perhaps TRBD2 as D (6 bases). There are 12 residues in the CDR3. Germline loops: CDR1 SNHLY, CDR2 FYNNEI. With 8 bases removed from V and 9 bases from J, the gap between germline ends came to 17 bases.